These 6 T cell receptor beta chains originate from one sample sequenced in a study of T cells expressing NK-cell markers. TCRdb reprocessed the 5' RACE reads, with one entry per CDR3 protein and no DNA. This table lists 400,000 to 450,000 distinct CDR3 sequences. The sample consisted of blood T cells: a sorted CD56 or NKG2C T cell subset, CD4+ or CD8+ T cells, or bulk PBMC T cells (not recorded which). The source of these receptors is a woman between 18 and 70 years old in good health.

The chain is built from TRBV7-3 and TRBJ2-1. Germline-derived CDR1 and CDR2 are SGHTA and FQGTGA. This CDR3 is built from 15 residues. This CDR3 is CASSPAPRSYNEQFF.

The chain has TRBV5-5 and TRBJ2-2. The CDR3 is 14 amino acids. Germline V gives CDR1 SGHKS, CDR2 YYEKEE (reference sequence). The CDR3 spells CASSLVSDTGELFF.

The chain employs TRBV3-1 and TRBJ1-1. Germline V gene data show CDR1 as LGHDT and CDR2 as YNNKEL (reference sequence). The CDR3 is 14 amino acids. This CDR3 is CASSLAGWNTEAFF.

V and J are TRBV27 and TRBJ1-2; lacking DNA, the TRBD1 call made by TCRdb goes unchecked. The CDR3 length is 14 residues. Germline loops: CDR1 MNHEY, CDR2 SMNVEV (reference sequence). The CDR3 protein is CASSPGQGAGGYTF.

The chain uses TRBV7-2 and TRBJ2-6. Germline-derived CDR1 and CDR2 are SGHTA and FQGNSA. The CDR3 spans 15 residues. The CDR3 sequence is CASSLGAAGANVLTF.

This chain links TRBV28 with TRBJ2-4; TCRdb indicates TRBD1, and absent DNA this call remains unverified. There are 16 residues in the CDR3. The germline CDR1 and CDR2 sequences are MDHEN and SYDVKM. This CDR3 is CASSFNRLSRPNIQYF.